This T cell receptor beta chain was profiled in a study of blood T cell repertoires in COVID-19 (dated by TCRdb to about 2020). For context, the study as a whole: Samples from collaborators originated in the United States, Italy and Spain and spanned both the acute and convalescent phases of COVID-19. The material from the prospective study consisted of cDNA or gDNA derived from T cells, B-cell-depleted T cells, or PBMCs. Subjects who had been exposed to COVID-19, were actively infected with it, or had recovered from it provided the deeply sampled blood TCRbeta repertoires that made up the dataset. The repertoires were made available in a free public database intended to serve as a resource for research on the immune response to SARS-CoV-2. Samples were obtained from the ongoing ImmuneRACE study (first 160 participants) and from some 1,300 subjects provided by 6 global collaborators. The sample metadata nearly always contained a de-identified subject ID, COVID-19 status, age in years and sex. Where available, HLA class I and class II types were obtained from metadata supplied by the sample provider rather than from assay-based typing. Overall study outcomes, separate from this receptor: Clinical and demographic metadata were provided uncurated, with the amount varying by source and participant.

Whole blood was collected in K2EDTA tubes by collaborating institutions according to the institutions' own protocols. For TCRbeta analysis, collaborators shipped samples as frozen whole blood, isolated PBMCs, or DNA extracted from either of those sample types. The trim is 6 bases for V and 8 bases for J, with a gap of 11 bases between the germline ends. Per the germline V gene (reference sequence), SEHNR is the CDR1 and FQNEAQ is the CDR2. The CDR3 numbers 12 residues from cysteine through phenylalanine. The DNA shown is the 36-base CDR3, in frame from base 1. TCRbeta CDR3 regions were amplified from genomic DNA using the immunoSEQ Assay, a bias-controlled multiplex PCR. In the paper's pipeline: The number of nucleated cells in each sample was estimated from the amplification of reference gene primers within the assay. To quantify the absolute abundance of each unique TCRbeta CDR3 rearrangement, sequence reads were collapsed and filtered. For each sample, productive Simpson clonality was calculated as the square root of Simpson's diversity index across productive rearrangements. Entries here come from immuneACCESS through TCRdb and include only in-frame sequences with V and J called. Some clones fail to appear in such tables; in the studies checked, an unresolved V gene covers under half of the shortfall, and the cause of the remainder is unknown. For V, J and clone size, that table is used; D and trimming come from the DNA. The sample table lists 200,000 or so clones, around four fifths of them with a count of one. The leading ten clones occupy about 5% of the sample.

A remark on this clone: This receptor's antigen is unknown. No clone much larger than this one lies a single base away; base qualities are absent.

The sequenced material came from peripheral blood. This chain joins TRBV7-9 to TRBJ1-3, with no reliable assignment of the D segment. The origin of this receptor is a woman aged 25 to 45 with acute or convalescent COVID-19. The CDR3: CASRNLGDTIYF. The DNA is as follows: TGTGCCAGCAGGAACCTCGGGGACACCATATATTTT.